The 15 T cell receptor beta chains in this list originate from one sample, sequenced in a study of T cells in Graves' hyperthyroidism and ophthalmopathy. The CDR3 regions of TCR beta were amplified from RNA transcripts. RT-PCR in the first round (using the HTBI primer set) targeted the TCR CDR3. Using its own MiXCR run on the multiplex PCR reads, TCRdb lists one record per CDR3 protein. This sample has fewer than 400,000 distinct CDR3 sequences, with around 17% found just once. Sequencing used blood. The receptors originated from a man under 40 with Graves' hyperthyroidism.

This clonotype appeared many times. This sequence joins TRBV20-1 and TRBJ2-7; 8 bases are a match to TRBD2. The CDR3 is 14 residues long. V gave up 4 bases and J gave up 4 bases; unmatched junction bases: 9. Germline CDR1 DFQATT, CDR2 SNEGSKA (reference sequence). In DNA, the CDR3 is TGCAGTGCTACGTCCGGGACTAGGTCGTACGAGCAGTACTTC. Translation: CSATSGTRSYEQYF.

The chain combines TRBV7-9 with TRBJ2-4; tentative D call: TRBD2 (9 bases). V was clipped by 5 bases and J by 7 bases, with 21 bases between them. The CDR3 contains 16 residues. Germline CDR1 and CDR2: SEHNR and FQNEAQ (reference sequence). CDR3 bases: TGTGCCAGCAGCCCGCAGGGGGCGGGAGGGGGCAACATTCAGTACTTC. Residues: CASSPQGAGGGNIQYF.

This clonotype was seen more than once but under ten times. This chain uses TRBV10-3 with TRBJ1-4; D uncertain. CDR3 length: 13 residues. CDR1 ENHRY and CDR2 SYGVKD come from the germline V gene. The germline V and J ends were trimmed by 4 bases and 8 bases, with 11 bases remaining between them. For the CDR3, the DNA is TGTGCCATCAGTGGCCGCAGAGGGGAAAAACTGTTTTTT. Translated: CAISGRRGEKLFF.

The chain carries TRBV5-6 and TRBJ1-2, with 8 bases lining up with TRBD1. This CDR3 is 16 amino acids long. Germline CDR1 SGHDT, CDR2 YYEEEE. Trimming cost V 1 base and J 4 bases; bases outside gene matches: 9. Here the CDR3 DNA reads TGTGCCAGCAGCTTGCCGGTGGGACAGGAGATCTATGGCTACACCTTC. Protein product: CASSLPVGQEIYGYTF.

This clonotype came up a few times. The chain carries TRBV29-1 and TRBJ2-7; maybe TRBD2 (6 bases). CDR1 and CDR2 (germline): SQVTM, ANQGSEA. CDR3 length: 12 amino acids. V lost 3 bases and J 6 bases, leaving 12 bases between the germline ends. CDR3 sequence: CSVDPGGGEQYF. The CDR3 DNA reads TGCAGCGTTGACCCTGGGGGAGGCGAGCAGTACTTC.

This clonotype was detected a few times. The rearrangement joins TRBV10-2 to TRBJ2-3; D is perhaps TRBD2 (6 bases). Germline loops: CDR1 WSHSY, CDR2 SAAADI. The CDR3 runs to 15 residues. Between the trimmed V and J ends, which lost 2 bases and 1 base, there was a span of 10 bases. This CDR3 is CASSEDGSGTDTQYF. The DNA for the CDR3 is TGCGCCAGCAGTGAGGACGGGAGTGGCACAGATACGCAGTATTTT.

In its sample, this clonotype was seen a few times. V gene TRBV6-1 combines with J gene TRBJ2-1; 9 positions match TRBD1. Germline CDR1 and CDR2: MNHNS and SASEGT. The CDR3 totals 12 residues. With 10 bases clipped from V and 8 bases from J, the junction kept 6 bases outside the gene matches. CDR3 coding DNA: TGTGCCACCAGACAGGGGGTGGATGAGCAGTTCTTC. Translated, it gives CATRQGVDEQFF.

This clonotype was detected only a few times. The J gene is TRBJ2-3, the V gene TRBV5-1, with 12 bases that match TRBD2. This CDR3 has 16 amino acids. Per germline, CDR1 SGHRS and CDR2 YFSETQ. V shed 2 bases, J shed 3 bases, and the junction held 4 bases outside the gene matches. For the CDR3, the DNA is TGCGCCAGCAGCTTACGGACTAGCGGGGTGACAGATACGCAGTATTTT. Encoded protein: CASSLRTSGVTDTQYF. Complete variable domain (other parts from reference TRBV5-1 and TRBJ2-3): KAGVTQTPRYLIKTRGQQVTLSCSPISGHRSVSWYQQTPGQGLQFLFEYFSETQRNKGNFPGRFSGRQFSNSRSEMNVSTLELGDSALYLCASSLRTSGVTDTQYFGPGTRLTVL.

This clonotype was seen a few times. This chain connects TRBV9 to TRBJ2-3, with a possible D match to TRBD1 (7 bases). This CDR3 has 17 amino acids. CDR1 SGDLS and CDR2 YYNGEE come from the germline V gene. V dropped 0 bases and J dropped 1 base, with 15 bases sitting between them. The CDR3 nucleotides read TGTGCCAGCAGCGTAGAGGGTGGAGGGGGCGGCACAGATACGCAGTATTTT. Protein product: CASSVEGGGGGTDTQYF.

A word on this clonotype: A read error is possible here, since a much larger clone lies one base away. The rearrangement uses TRBV18 and TRBJ2-5, with 7 bases that match TRBD2. CDR3 length: 16 residues. Per the germline V gene, CDR1 is KGHSH and CDR2 is LQKENI. In DNA form, the CDR3 reads TGTGCCAGCTCACGTGCGACTAGCTTCACCTTAGAGACCCCGTACTTC. This gives the protein CASSRATSFTLETPYF.

This clonotype came up many times. The gene calls are TRBV28 and TRBJ2-7; 11 nucleotides match TRBD2. The V and J ends lost 4 bases and 2 bases, in that order; junction bases with no gene match: 4. Looked up from germline, CDR1 is MDHEN and CDR2 is SYDVKM. CDR3 length: 15 amino acids. DNA for the CDR3: TGTGCCAGCAGTTGGAGACTAGCGGGAACCTACGAGCAGTACTTC. Amino acid sequence: CASSWRLAGTYEQYF. The whole variable domain, filled in from reference TRBV28 and TRBJ2-7, reads DVKVTQSSRYLVKRTGEKVFLECVQDMDHENMFWYRQDPGLGLRLIYFSYDVKMKEKGDIPEGYSVSREKKERFSLILESASTNQTSMYLCASSWRLAGTYEQYFGPGTRLTVT.

The chain employs TRBV20-1 and TRBJ2-5, with 9 positions matching TRBD1. CDR1 is DFQATT, CDR2 SNEGSKA, per germline (reference sequence). This CDR3 is 14 amino acids long. V was clipped by 2 bases and J by 5 bases; unmatched bases: 6. In nucleotides, the CDR3 is TGCAGTGCTAGACCGAGACAGGGGGGGGAGACCCAGTACTTC. Translation: CSARPRQGGETQYF.

This clonotype occurred once. The rearrangement uses TRBV6-5 and TRBJ2-5; weak D call: TRBD2 (6 bases). V was shortened by 2 bases and J by 5 bases, with 15 bases between the two germline ends. Germline assignment: CDR1 MNHEY and CDR2 SVGAGI. This CDR3 spans 15 amino acids. The CDR3 loop is CASSYEGGGQETQYF. The CDR3 nucleotides are TGTGCCAGCAGTTACGAGGGCGGAGGGCAGGAGACCCAGTACTTC.

This clonotype was seen a handful of times. The V and J genes are TRBV20-1 and TRBJ1-4, with a tentative D call TRBD1 (6 bases). There are 14 residues in the CDR3. Between the trimmed V and J ends, which lost 6 bases and 5 bases, there was a span of 16 bases. Germline CDR1 reads DFQATT; CDR2 reads SNEGSKA (reference sequence). The CDR3 here is CSATLVTGNEKLFF. The CDR3 DNA reads as TGCAGTGCCACGCTGGTCACAGGGAATGAAAAACTGTTTTTT.

This clonotype has at least ten counts. The rearrangement joins TRBV2 to TRBJ1-5, with 9 bases that match TRBD1. Germline-derived CDR1 and CDR2 are SNHLY and FYNNEI. V trimming: 7 bases; J trimming: 0 bases; junction bases outside the gene matches: 4. The CDR3 contains 15 residues. The CDR3 sequence: CASTTGGNSNQPQHF. The DNA of the CDR3 is TGTGCCAGCACGACAGGGGGAAATAGCAATCAGCCCCAGCATTTT.